Detailed here is one T cell receptor beta chain. The antigen remains undetermined. This entry is derived from a study of cytomegalovirus exposure and HLA in healthy donors. About the study: Counted in an early data release were approximately 80 million unique TCRs from HLA-typed donors. Study-level findings and limits: A highly shared variant cluster was judged a likely technical artifact.

The PCR was carried out with 60 Vbeta primers and 13 Jbeta primers. Authors' processing steps: Approximately 73 million unique TCR beta chains, roughly 12 million shared, were counted in a later analysis. Only in-frame clones appear in the TCRdb table, and some are missing; sequencing was by immunoSEQ multiplex PCR. The V and J calls and clone size were taken over from that table, and D and trimming were inferred from the DNA. The sample shows about 90,000 clones, 62% of them seen only once. The CDR3 contains 15 residues. The V gene's germline CDR1 is SGHTS and CDR2 YDEGEE. Trimming took off 3 bases at V and 7 bases at J, with 17 bases between the two ends.

Sequencing input: PBMCs. The receptor was isolated from a woman in her thirties in good health and CMV-seropositive. The chain carries TRBV5-8 and TRBJ1-5; D is perhaps TRBD1 (5 bases). The CDR3 reads CASSSEGREEQPQHF. As DNA, the CDR3 is TGTGCCAGCAGCTCCGAGGGGAGGGAGGAGCAGCCCCAGCATTTT.